Presented here are 18 T cell receptor beta chains from one specimen sequenced in a study of blood T cells in healthy people across ages (dated by TCRdb to about 2015). Library preparation used 5' RACE. TCRdb lists the instrument as Illumina HiSeq 2500. The second PCR ran for roughly 7 to 12 cycles and used a J-beta primer mix along with a sample-barcoded 5' primer. In TCRdb, the public reads were trimmed at Q25 with fastp and aligned with MiXCR, with productive beta chains retained. Entries that share a CDR3 protein sequence are merged under the most common genes and DNA. The sample includes hundreds of thousands of distinct CDR3 sequences, with 58% observed a single time. The top ten hold roughly 22% of the sample. Specimen: blood. All receptors come from a young man in good health.

The V and J genes are TRBV5-1 and TRBJ2-3, with D tentatively TRBD1 or TRBD2 (5 bases each). The CDR3 runs 14 residues. Looked up from germline, CDR1 is SGHRS and CDR2 is YFSETQ. The V end lost 4 bases, the J end lost 5 bases, and 14 bases lay between the germline ends. CDR3 residues: CASSPAWGRDTQYF. The CDR3 DNA is TGCGCCAGCAGCCCCGCCTGGGGGAGAGATACGCAGTATTTT.

The CDR3 bases are TGCAGTGCCACAAACCCTGCGGGGGGCCCCCCAGGGCAGTACTTC. The encoded protein is CSATNPAGGPPGQYF. This chain uses TRBV20-1 with TRBJ2-7; 8 bases match TRBD2. Germline CDR1 DFQATT, CDR2 SNEGSKA (reference sequence). V lost 6 bases to trimming and J lost 9 bases; unmatched junction nucleotides: 19. This CDR3 spans 15 amino acids.

The genes are TRBV6-5 and TRBJ1-2, with D perhaps TRBD1 (5 bases). V lost 6 bases and J 3 bases, leaving 11 bases between the germline ends. This CDR3 contains 13 residues. CDR1 is MNHEY and CDR2 is SVGAGI in the germline V gene. The CDR3 protein is CASRYGGDYGYTF. The DNA for the CDR3 is TGTGCCAGCAGATACGGGGGGGACTATGGCTACACCTTC.

A few counts support this clonotype. The rearrangement uses TRBV29-1 and TRBJ1-1; D gene unclear. Per the germline V gene, CDR1 is SQVTM and CDR2 is ANQGSEA. This CDR3 spans 11 amino acids. CDR3 loop: CAGRINTEAFF. CDR3 DNA sequence: TGCGCCGGGCGGATCAACACTGAAGCTTTCTTT.

The CDR3 DNA is TGTGCCAGCTCAAAAGGAACAGAACGCACAGATACGCAGTATTTT. Translating gives CASSKGTERTDTQYF. The chain has TRBV18 and TRBJ2-3; D is ambiguous. Germline CDR1 reads KGHSH; CDR2 reads LQKENI. The V end was cut by 5 bases, the J end by 1 base, with 13 bases between. CDR3 length: 15 residues.

The J gene is TRBJ2-4, the V gene TRBV5-1; D unclear. TRBJ2-7 matches the DNA end more closely, so the J call is doubtful. Germline CDR1 is SGHRS and CDR2 is YFSETQ. This CDR3 comprises 13 residues. The CDR3 region is CASSLAYSYEQYF. Written as DNA, the CDR3 is TGCGCCAGCAGCTTGGCCTACTCCTACGAGCAGTACTTC.

The rearrangement uses TRBV27 and TRBJ2-6; 10 bases fit TRBD2. The CDR3 loop spans 18 amino acids. After removal of 5 bases from V and 1 base from J, the junction contained 8 bases not matched to a gene. Per germline, CDR1 MNHEY and CDR2 SMNVEV (reference sequence). The CDR3 protein is CASSPLASGSSGANVLTF. CDR3 nucleotides: TGTGCCAGCAGTCCCCTCGCTAGCGGGAGTTCTGGGGCCAACGTCCTGACTTTC.

J is TRBJ1-2 and V is TRBV30; 7 nucleotides line up with TRBD1. Per the germline V gene, CDR1 is GTSNPN and CDR2 is SVGIG (reference sequence). J gave up 7 bases and V 0 bases, and 5 bases lay outside the gene matches. This CDR3 contains 13 residues. The CDR3 bases are TGTGCCTGGAGTGTAGACAGGGTTCTTGGCTACACCTTC. Residues: CAWSVDRVLGYTF.

The rearrangement joins TRBV20-1 to TRBJ2-3; the D gene is possibly TRBD2 (5 bases). This CDR3 region has 15 residues. Between the trimmed V and J ends, which lost 6 bases and 4 bases, there was a span of 20 bases. The germline V gene has CDR1 DFQATT and CDR2 SNEGSKA (reference sequence). The CDR3 here is CSAEQLGRIADTQYF. The CDR3 DNA reads as TGCAGTGCCGAGCAACTAGGGAGAATAGCAGATACGCAGTATTTT.

The chain links TRBV7-9 to TRBJ2-7, with D uncertain. The CDR3 contains 12 residues. From germline, CDR1 is SEHNR and CDR2 FQNEAQ (reference sequence). The V end was cut by 5 bases, the J end by 6 bases, with 11 bases between. This chain's CDR3 is CASSRQTPEQYF. The CDR3 nucleotides are TGTGCCAGCAGCCGACAAACCCCCGAGCAGTACTTC.

The chain joins TRBV6-6 to TRBJ2-1, with no clear D. The germline V gene has CDR1 MNHNY and CDR2 SVGAGI (reference sequence). The ends were cut back, 5 bases at V and 10 bases at J, with 18 bases in the middle. The CDR3 totals 14 residues. The CDR3 reads CASSDGPLSSEQFF. The CDR3 DNA reads as TGTGCCAGCAGTGACGGTCCTCTCTCGAGCGAGCAGTTCTTC.

In this sample, this clonotype turned up a few times. The chain carries TRBV7-9 and TRBJ2-7; tentatively, D is TRBD2 (5 bases). There are 15 residues in the CDR3. CDR1 SEHNR and CDR2 FQNEAQ come from the germline V gene (reference sequence). The ends were cut back, 5 bases at V and 3 bases at J, with 17 bases in the middle. This CDR3 reads CASSTLRGSVYEQYF. CDR3 DNA sequence: TGTGCCAGCAGCACGCTACGGGGTTCGGTCTACGAGCAGTACTTC.

The chain is built from TRBV6-5 and TRBJ1-6, with TRBD1 as a possible D gene (5 bases). The germline CDR1 and CDR2 sequences are MNHEY and SVGAGI. V dropped 6 bases and J dropped 9 bases, with 9 bases sitting between them. The CDR3 runs 12 residues. DNA for the CDR3: TGTGCCAGCAGCACCGACAGTTCACCCCTCCACTTT. This encodes CASSTDSSPLHF.

This rearrangement joins TRBV29-1 to TRBJ2-3, with TRBD1 as a possible D gene (5 bases). The V gene's germline CDR1 is SQVTM and CDR2 ANQGSEA. Trimming took 5 bases from V and 4 from J, leaving 7 bases between them. The CDR3 has 11 amino acids. The CDR3 nucleotides read TGCAGCGTTCAGGGCCCAGATACGCAGTATTTT. Amino acids: CSVQGPDTQYF.

The chain is built from TRBV12-3 or TRBV12-4 and TRBJ2-4; D gene unclear. The better agreement between TRBJ2-7 and the DNA end casts doubt on the J call. The CDR3 has 13 residues. The CDR3 region is CASSLFGDYEQYF. The CDR3 DNA follows: TGTGCCAGCAGTTTGTTCGGCGACTACGAGCAGTACTTC.

The CDR3 DNA is TGCGCCAGCAGTGACATCACGGGCTACGAGCAGTACTTC. Its translation: CASSDITGYEQYF. V is TRBV5-1 and J is TRBJ2-7; no clear D gene. Trimming pared 5 bases from V and 3 bases from J, leaving 12 bases between. CDR1 is SGHRS, CDR2 YFSETQ, per germline. The CDR3 loop spans 13 amino acids.

This chain links TRBV29-1 with TRBJ2-7; TRBD2 might be the D (6 bases). V was shortened by 7 bases and J by 6 bases, with 25 bases between the two germline ends. Germline CDR1 is SQVTM and CDR2 is ANQGSEA. The length of the CDR3 is 15 residues. CDR3 residues: CSALGGAGTAVEQYF. CDR3 in DNA: TGCAGCGCCCTCGGGGGAGCCGGGACCGCAGTCGAGCAGTACTTC.

The rearrangement links TRBV4-2 to TRBJ2-3; no clear D gene. The CDR3 loop spans 13 amino acids. Trimming stripped 0 bases from V and 6 bases from J, with 7 bases between. Germline CDR1 reads LGHNA; CDR2 reads YNFKEQ. The CDR3 protein is CASSQDVGDTQYF. The DNA of the CDR3 is TGTGCCAGCAGCCAAGATGTCGGCGATACGCAGTATTTT.